The T cell receptor beta chain under discussion was sequenced for a study of spatial heterogeneity in lung cancer (dated by TCRdb to between 2018 and 2020). Regarding the complete study: Beta-chain transcripts were consistently detected in greater numbers than alpha-chain transcripts, which likely reflects a higher abundance of beta-chain transcripts. In the raw uncorrected reads, each unique combination of TCR and UMI appeared more than ten times on average. Both alpha and beta chains were TCR-sequenced in about 240 tumor regions, 64 matched nontumor lung samples and 55 to 60 PBMC samples obtained at surgery. TCR repertoire features were related to nonsynonymous mutation counts determined by whole-exome sequencing of tumor tissue. In non-small cell lung cancer, the study made a quantitative comparison of TCR alpha and beta repertoires among multiple tumor regions, matched nontumor lung and blood. Summary of the overall study and its limitations: Ubiquitous expanded tumor TCRs showed up in blood more often at tumor resection than at routine follow-up. Additional single-cell paired TCR alpha and beta sequencing was considered necessary to confirm, at a functional level, the hypothesis that regional TCRs recognize regional mutations.

As regards this clonotype: It has no known antigen specificity. Base qualities are not at hand, and no much larger clone is one base apart.

In the paper's terms, the time point label means: sample taken at primary tumor resection. Samples were obtained from approximately 76 patients with early-stage, untreated non-small cell lung cancer from the lung TRACERx cohort. TCR sequencing used whole RNA extracted from tumor and nontumor lung tissue, or from cryopreserved PBMC samples, without cell sorting. A patient was chosen for TCR sequencing only when enough RNA was available from at least two tumor regions. The library was built by means of 5' RACE. Instrument on record: NextSeq 500. In the TCR library protocol, a unique molecular identifier was attached to each TCR cDNA molecule so that PCR and sequencing errors could be corrected. In the original analysis: TCR identification, UMI-based error correction and CDR3 extraction were performed with Decombinator tools. Expanded TCRs were defined as those above a frequency of 2 per 1,000, corresponding to the top 1% of the tumor frequency distribution. Each repertoire was subsampled 100 times to 5,000 TCRs, after which Renyi diversity was computed with the R vegan package. To build CDR3 similarity networks, amino acid triplet string-kernel similarity was used, and CDR3s were connected when their pairwise similarity was above 0.82. The public reads were reanalyzed by TCRdb: fastp trimming at Q25, MiXCR alignment, in-frame beta chains only. Every CDR3 protein is listed once, alongside the most common genes and DNA of its rows. What appears here as the V and J calls and clone size reflects TCRdb's work, not the paper's. The sample records tens of thousands of distinct CDR3 sequences, about an eighth of which are singletons. The ten largest make up around three fifths of the sample.

Reading the germline V gene (reference sequence) gives CDR1 DFQATT and CDR2 SNEGSKA. From the cysteine through the phenylalanine, the CDR3 covers 14 amino acids. Only the CDR3 part of the read is kept: 42 bases, read in frame from the first base. Trimming accounts for 6 bases at V and 7 bases at J, while the number of junction bases matched to no gene is 11. The specimen was PBMCs, collected at surgery. The clonotype originates from a male donor with early-stage non-small cell lung cancer. The rearrangement combines TRBV20-1 with TRBJ1-4; TRBD1 matches 7 bases in the middle. The DNA is as follows: TGCAGTGCAGCAAGACAGGGAGTGGGTGAAAAACTGTTTTTT. Protein translation: CSAARQGVGEKLFF.